The 6 T cell receptor beta chains given below trace back to one sample, sequenced in a study of lymphopenia after photon versus proton radiotherapy (dated by TCRdb to between 2019 and 2020). Library construction relied on the immunoSEQ multiplex PCR assay. What TCRdb holds here is the immuneACCESS table cut down to in-frame rearrangements. Part of the clones is not present; checked against another copy, under half of the missing clones reflect an unresolved V gene, and the others are unexplained. The sample profile shows tens of thousands of clones; approximately 95% of them were found once. The top ten clones comprise roughly 0.71% of the sample. The sample in question was peripheral blood, obtained from a patient treated with photon-based radiotherapy. The receptors were sampled from a woman in her forties or fifties with cholangiocarcinoma.

J is TRBJ2-7 and V is TRBV2; D assignment may be TRBD1 or TRBD2 (5 bases each). CDR1 is SNHLY and CDR2 is FYNNEI in the germline V gene. The CDR3 is 12 amino acids. Trimming took off 6 bases at V and 3 bases at J, with 9 bases between the two ends. CDR3 nucleotides: TGTGCCAGCAGCCGGGACGACTACGAGCAGTACTTC. Amino acid sequence: CASSRDDYEQYF.

This chain connects TRBV29-1 to TRBJ1-2, with 10 bases identical to TRBD1. CDR3 length: 12 residues. The germline V gene has CDR1 SQVTM and CDR2 ANQGSEA. The ends lost 4 bases at V and 4 bases at J; junction bases unmatched: 0. CDR3 sequence reads: CSVGTGGYGYTF. The CDR3 DNA is TGCAGCGTTGGGACAGGGGGCTATGGCTACACCTTC.

This sequence joins TRBV7-2 and TRBJ1-5; no clear D. Trimming removed 1 base at V and 2 bases at J, with 9 bases between. CDR3 length: 15 amino acids. From germline, CDR1 is SGHTA and CDR2 FQGNSA. The CDR3 sequence is CASSLGTGGNQPQHF. The DNA of the CDR3 is TGTGCCAGCAGCTTAGGGACCGGGGGCAATCAGCCCCAGCATTTT.

V gene TRBV14 combines with J gene TRBJ2-7, with D tentatively TRBD1 or TRBD2 (5 bases each). The CDR3 contains 13 residues. Trimming shortened V by 6 bases and J by 6 bases, and 15 bases separated the two germline ends. Per germline, CDR1 SGHDN and CDR2 FVKESK. This CDR3 is CASRTSSGREQYF. The CDR3 DNA reads as TGTGCCAGCAGGACCTCCTCGGGGCGCGAGCAGTACTTC.

The gene calls are TRBV9 and TRBJ2-7; 7 bases align to TRBD2. This CDR3 contains 15 residues. In germline, CDR1 is SGDLS, CDR2 YYNGEE. Germline trimming cut 0 bases from V and 2 bases from J; bases unmatched to any gene: 5. The CDR3 nucleotides are TGTGCCAGCAGCGTAGCTGGGGGGGAAGCCTACGAGCAGTACTTC. This translates into CASSVAGGEAYEQYF.

The rearrangement links TRBV7-9 to TRBJ1-2; 9 bases align to TRBD1. Germline loops: CDR1 SEHNR, CDR2 FQNEAQ (reference sequence). The junction had 7 bases not matched to a gene; V was cut back by 3 bases and J by 5 bases. This CDR3 is built from 15 residues. This chain's CDR3 is CASSFEGQGLYGYTF. In nucleotides, the CDR3 is TGTGCCAGCAGCTTCGAAGGACAGGGGTTGTATGGCTACACCTTC.